Below are 17 T cell receptor beta chains sequenced from a single sample in a study of T cell changes during pregnancy in multiple sclerosis. The repertoire was sequenced with immunoSEQ multiplex PCR; TCRdb's copy has only in-frame clones and lacks some. The table records tens of thousands of clones, 90% of them present only once. Sequencing was performed on peripheral blood, taken in the first trimester of pregnancy. These receptors all stem from a female donor in good health, enrolled as a control in a pregnancy study.

The chain employs TRBV15 and TRBJ1-2; D call uncertain. The V end lost 2 bases, the J end lost 8 bases, and 9 bases lay between the germline ends. Germline V gene sequence: CDR1 LNHNV, CDR2 YYDKDF (reference sequence). CDR3 length: 12 residues. CDR3 loop: CATSRLLWGYTF. The CDR3 DNA reads as TGTGCCACCAGCAGATTACTTTGGGGCTACACCTTC.

The V gene is TRBV19, the J gene TRBJ2-1; 13 bases map to TRBD2. The CDR3 is made up of 14 amino acids. With 5 bases clipped from V and 12 bases from J, the junction kept 7 bases outside the gene matches. CDR1 LNHDA and CDR2 SQIVND come from the germline V gene (reference sequence). The CDR3 DNA follows: TGTGCCAGTAGTCCGGGGACTAGCGGGATCTCGCAGTTCTTC. It is translated as CASSPGTSGISQFF.

V and J are TRBV28 and TRBJ1-1, with 7 bases identical to TRBD1. The V gene's germline CDR1 is MDHEN and CDR2 SYDVKM. The J segment lost 7 bases and the V segment lost 2 bases, leaving 13 bases of the junction unmatched. CDR3 size: 16 residues. The CDR3 nucleotides are TGTGCCAGCAGTTTACCTGTTTCGGCACAGGGGCGTGAAGCTTTCTTT. This gives the protein CASSLPVSAQGREAFF.

The rearrangement uses TRBV7-9 and TRBJ2-7; 10 bases map to TRBD1. CDR1 is SEHNR, CDR2 FQNEAQ, per germline (reference sequence). This CDR3 is built from 14 residues. V gave up 3 bases and J gave up 3 bases; unmatched junction bases: 2. This chain's CDR3 is CASSFGTGDYEQYF. The DNA of the CDR3 is TGTGCCAGCAGCTTCGGGACAGGGGACTACGAGCAGTACTTC.

The chain recombines TRBV25-1 with TRBJ1-2, with 7 bases aligning to TRBD1. With 7 bases clipped from V and 7 bases from J, the junction kept 9 bases outside the gene matches. CDR3 size: 13 residues. Germline loops: CDR1 MGHDK, CDR2 SYGVNS. The CDR3 bases are TGTGCCAGCACCGGGACAGCCCTAACTGGCTACACCTTC. This translates into CASTGTALTGYTF.

This sequence joins TRBV5-5 and TRBJ2-7, with TRBD1 identical over 7 bases. The V gene end was trimmed by 2 bases and the J gene end by 1 base; junction bases not matched to a gene: 12. The CDR3 contains 17 residues. Germline V CDR1 and CDR2: SGHKS, YYEKEE (reference sequence). The CDR3 sequence: CASSFPARTGTSYEQYF. In DNA, the CDR3 is TGTGCCAGCAGCTTTCCCGCCCGGACAGGCACTTCCTACGAGCAGTACTTC.

The rearrangement joins TRBV30 to TRBJ1-4, with TRBD1 matching 8 bases. J gave up 9 bases and V 0 bases, and 12 bases lay outside the gene matches. This CDR3 spans 16 amino acids. Germline assignment: CDR1 GTSNPN and CDR2 SVGIG (reference sequence). CDR3 coding DNA: TGTGCCTGGAGTGTAAGAGTCAGGGGGCAGAAGAAAAAACTGTTTTTT. Its protein is CAWSVRVRGQKKKLFF.

V usage is TRBV4-2 and J usage is TRBJ2-2; 12 bases are shared with TRBD2. The J segment lost 3 bases and the V segment lost 3 bases, leaving 8 bases of the junction unmatched. In germline, CDR1 is LGHNA, CDR2 YNFKEQ. The CDR3 has 18 residues. CDR3 in amino acids: CASSQETSGRGDTGELFF. The DNA for the CDR3 is TGTGCCAGCAGCCAGGAGACTAGCGGGAGAGGGGACACCGGGGAGCTGTTTTTT.

The chain combines TRBV2 with TRBJ1-3, with D perhaps TRBD1 (6 bases). V was trimmed by 6 bases and J by 3 bases, leaving 12 bases between them. Germline V gene lookup returns CDR1 SNHLY and CDR2 FYNNEI. The CDR3 has 14 amino acids. The CDR3: CASRAQGFGNTIYF. Here the CDR3 DNA reads TGTGCCAGCAGGGCACAGGGTTTTGGAAACACCATATATTTT.

The chain carries TRBV25-1 and TRBJ1-3; weak D call: TRBD1 (5 bases). Germline V lookup: CDR1 MGHDK, CDR2 SYGVNS. The ends were cut back, 2 bases at V and 2 bases at J, with 16 bases in the middle. This CDR3 has 17 residues. In DNA, the CDR3 is TGTGCCAGCAGTGAACCGGTCGGGACTTCACCTGGAAACACCATATATTTT. It specifies CASSEPVGTSPGNTIYF.

The chain employs TRBV11-3 and TRBJ2-3, with D perhaps TRBD2 (7 bases). Trimming pared 1 base from V and 6 bases from J, leaving 14 bases between. The CDR3 spans 15 residues. From germline, CDR1 is SGHNT and CDR2 YENEEA. CDR3 DNA sequence: TGTGCCAGCAGCTTAGGGGGGCTAGCGGCGGATACGCAGTATTTT. It encodes CASSLGGLAADTQYF. Full variable domain (rest looked up from reference TRBV11-3 and TRBJ2-3): EAGVVQSPRYKIIEKKQPVAFWCNPISGHNTLYWYLQNLGQGPELLIRYENEEAVDDSQLPKDRFSAERLKGVDSTLKIQPAELGDSAVYLCASSLGGLAADTQYFGPGTRLTVL.

Only one count was recorded for this clone. The chain links TRBV29-1 to TRBJ2-3, with D possibly matching TRBD2 (5 bases). Germline assignment: CDR1 SQVTM and CDR2 ANQGSEA. This CDR3 region has 13 residues. V lost 4 bases and J lost 2, with 10 bases in between. Here the CDR3 DNA reads TGCAGCGTTGGGAGGAGTGACACAGATACGCAGTATTTT. Translated, it gives CSVGRSDTDTQYF.

The chain joins TRBV5-4 to TRBJ1-3, with D perhaps TRBD1 (5 bases). The germline CDR1 and CDR2 sequences are SGHNT and YYREEE (reference sequence). V lost 4 bases and J lost 3, with 14 bases in between. The CDR3 extends over 15 amino acids. The CDR3 here is CASSAGGVNGNTIYF. CDR3 nucleotides: TGTGCCAGCAGCGCGGGAGGGGTAAATGGAAACACCATATATTTT.

This chain uses TRBV7-8 with TRBJ1-1; D remains ambiguous. The germline CDR1 and CDR2 sequences are SGHVS and FQNEAQ. Trimming removed 5 bases at V and 8 bases at J, with 12 bases between. The CDR3 extends over 12 amino acids. This CDR3 reads CASSRDSPEAFF. The CDR3 DNA reads TGTGCCAGCAGCCGAGACTCACCCGAAGCTTTCTTT.

This clone appeared a single time. The chain recombines TRBV9 with TRBJ2-7, with D uncertain. The CDR3 sequence is 16 residues long. V lost 0 bases and J 2 bases, leaving 15 bases between the germline ends. Germline V lookup: CDR1 SGDLS, CDR2 YYNGEE. This CDR3 reads CASSVGQAGPPYEQYF. In DNA form, the CDR3 reads TGTGCCAGCAGCGTAGGCCAAGCAGGTCCCCCCTACGAGCAGTACTTC.

The genes are TRBV6-5 and TRBJ1-1, with a possible D match to TRBD1 (5 bases). Germline loops: CDR1 MNHEY, CDR2 SVGAGI. The CDR3 runs 14 residues. Trimming stripped 6 bases from V and 1 base from J, with 12 bases between. CDR3: CASRAGHSNTEAFF. CDR3 nucleotides: TGTGCCAGCAGAGCGGGGCACTCGAACACTGAAGCTTTCTTT.

V usage is TRBV13 and J usage is TRBJ2-2, with 10 bases identical to TRBD2. The V gene's germline CDR1 is PRHDT and CDR2 FYEKMQ (reference sequence). Trimming took 4 bases from V and 7 from J; bases not matched to a gene: 6. This CDR3 has 15 residues. CDR3 DNA sequence: TGTGCCAGCAGCTCGGGACTAGCGATACACGGGGAGCTGTTTTTT. Protein product: CASSSGLAIHGELFF. The entire variable domain, with the rest obtained from reference TRBV13 and TRBJ2-2, is as follows: AAGVIQSPRHLIKEKRETATLKCYPIPRHDTVYWYQQGPGQDPQFLISFYEKMQSDKGSIPDRFSAQQFSDYHSELNMSSLELGDSALYFCASSSGLAIHGELFFGEGSRLTVL.